This T cell receptor beta chain emerged from a study of early T cells in non-severe SARS-CoV-2 infection. This clonotype came up many times. The protocol attached unique molecular identifiers to individual cDNA molecules. In TCRdb, the 5' RACE reads were re-called with MiXCR into one record per CDR3 protein. Of 55,000 to 70,000 distinct CDR3 sequences listed, roughly 5.9% are singletons. The sequenced material came from whole blood. The sequence came from an adult who was a healthcare worker with PCR-confirmed SARS-CoV-2 infection or an uninfected control (not recorded which).

The chain's CDR3 is CSAREGTTGAFF. The CDR3, as DNA: TGCAGTGCTAGAGAGGGGACAACCGGAGCTTTCTTT. The chain carries TRBV20-1 and TRBJ1-1, with D tentatively TRBD1 (6 bases). V lost 0 bases, J lost 10 bases, and 12 bases lay in between. Germline V lookup: CDR1 DFQATT, CDR2 SNEGSKA (reference sequence). The CDR3 consists of 12 residues.